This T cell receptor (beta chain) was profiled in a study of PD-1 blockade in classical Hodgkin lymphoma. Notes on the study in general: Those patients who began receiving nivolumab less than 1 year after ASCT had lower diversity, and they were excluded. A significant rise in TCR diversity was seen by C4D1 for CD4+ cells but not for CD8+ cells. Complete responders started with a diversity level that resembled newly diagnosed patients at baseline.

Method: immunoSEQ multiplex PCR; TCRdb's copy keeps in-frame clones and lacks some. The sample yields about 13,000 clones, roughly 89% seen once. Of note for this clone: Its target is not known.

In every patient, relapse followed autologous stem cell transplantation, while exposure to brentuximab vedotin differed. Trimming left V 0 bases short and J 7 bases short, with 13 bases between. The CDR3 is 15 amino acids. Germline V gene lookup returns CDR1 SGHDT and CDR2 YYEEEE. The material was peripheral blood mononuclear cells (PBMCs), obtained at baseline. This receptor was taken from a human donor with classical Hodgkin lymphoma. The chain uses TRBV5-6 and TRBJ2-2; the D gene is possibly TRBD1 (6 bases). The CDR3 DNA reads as TGTGCCAGCAGCTTGGTAACAGGGTCGATCGGGGAGCTGTTTTTT. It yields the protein CASSLVTGSIGELFF.